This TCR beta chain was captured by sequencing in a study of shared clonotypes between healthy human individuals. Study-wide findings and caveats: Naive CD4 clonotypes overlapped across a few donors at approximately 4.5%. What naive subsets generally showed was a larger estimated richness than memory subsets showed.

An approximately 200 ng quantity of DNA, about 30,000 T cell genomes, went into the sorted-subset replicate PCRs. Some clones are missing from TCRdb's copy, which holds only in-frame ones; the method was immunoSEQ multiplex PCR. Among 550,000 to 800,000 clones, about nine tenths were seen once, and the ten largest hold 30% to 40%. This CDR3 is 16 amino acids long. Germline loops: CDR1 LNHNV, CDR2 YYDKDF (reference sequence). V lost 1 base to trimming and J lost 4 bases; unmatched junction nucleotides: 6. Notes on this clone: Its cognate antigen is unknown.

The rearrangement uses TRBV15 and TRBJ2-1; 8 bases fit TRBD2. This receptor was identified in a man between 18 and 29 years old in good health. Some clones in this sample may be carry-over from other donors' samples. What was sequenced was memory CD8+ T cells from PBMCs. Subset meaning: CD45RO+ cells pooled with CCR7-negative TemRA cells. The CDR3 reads CATSRGTGGPYNEQFF. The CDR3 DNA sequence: TGTGCCACCAGCAGAGGGACGGGAGGGCCGTACAATGAGCAGTTCTTC.